This T cell receptor (beta chain) came from a study of blood T cell repertoires in COVID-19. The protocol was immunoSEQ multiplex PCR, while the TCRdb copy is restricted to in-frame clones and leaves out a portion. The top ten hold more than 0.85% of the sample, which has about 160,000 clones, approximately 85% seen once. The CDR3 runs to 15 residues. The germline CDR1 and CDR2 sequences are SGHNT and YYREEE (reference sequence). The V segment lost 5 bases and the J segment 3 bases; nucleotides outside the gene matches: 6. The rearrangement links TRBV5-4 to TRBJ2-1, with 9 bases fitting TRBD1. The sample comprised peripheral blood. The receptor comes from a man aged 35-49 years with acute or convalescent COVID-19. As DNA, the CDR3 is TGTGCCAGCAGTTCGGGACAGGGCAACTACAATGAGCAGTTCTTC. Translation: CASSSGQGNYNEQFF.